Included here is one TCR beta chain sequence, with context. The target of this receptor is not known. Per-base qualities were not stored, and no clone one base away is much larger. TCRbeta CDR3 regions were amplified from genomic DNA by means of the immunoSEQ Assay, a bias-controlled multiplex PCR. Turning to the authors' computational methods: Within the assay, amplification of reference gene primers was used to estimate how many nucleated cells each sample contained. To quantify the absolute abundance of each unique TCRbeta CDR3 rearrangement, sequence reads were collapsed and filtered. For each sample, productive Simpson clonality was calculated by taking the square root of Simpson's diversity index across productive rearrangements. TCRdb provides this immuneACCESS table in a form limited to in-frame rearrangements. Some clones are lacking; in checked studies, under half of them reflect an unresolved V gene, and why the rest are absent is not known. Clonal size and the V and J genes are those of that table, whereas D and trimming came from the DNA. The sample contains 40,000 to 55,000 clones, around 83% of them found a single time. The ten largest make up less than 8% of the sample.

This entry belongs to a study of blood T cell repertoires in COVID-19 (dated by TCRdb to 2020 to 2022). Describing the broader study: Samples from collaborators originated in the United States, Italy and Spain and spanned both the acute and convalescent phases of COVID-19. The prospective study material was composed of cDNA or gDNA derived from T cells, B-cell-depleted T cells, or PBMCs. Subjects who had been exposed to COVID-19, were actively infected with it, or had recovered from it provided the deeply sampled blood TCRbeta repertoires that made up the dataset. The repertoires were released in a freely available public database meant as a resource for research on the immune response to SARS-CoV-2. The samples were drawn from two sources: the first 160 participants of the ongoing ImmuneRACE study, and 1,200 or so subjects contributed by 6 global collaborators. The sample metadata nearly always contained a de-identified subject ID, COVID-19 status, age in years and sex. Where HLA class I and class II types were available, the types were taken from metadata supplied by the sample provider, not from assay-based typing. Results and caveats for the whole study, not just this receptor: Clinical and demographic metadata were provided uncurated, with the amount varying by source and participant.

The collaborating institutions used their own protocols to collect whole blood in K2EDTA tubes. For TCRbeta analysis, collaborators shipped samples in one of three forms: frozen whole blood, isolated PBMCs, or DNA extracted from either of those sample types. The origin of this receptor is a human donor in a cohort sampled during active COVID-19. Source material: peripheral blood.

The CDR3 loop reads CASSWPDLAGSSTDTQYF. The DNA reads TGTGCCAGCAGCTGGCCCGATCTAGCGGGTTCTAGCACAGATACGCAGTATTTT. This receptor chain uses TRBV7-2 and TRBJ2-3, with 8 junctional bases fitting TRBD2. Ends trimmed: V by 4 bases, J by 0 bases; bases unmatched to a gene: 12. CDR3 length: 18 amino acids, cysteine to phenylalanine. Of the read, only the CDR3 DNA is kept; its 54 bases are in frame from base 1. In the germline V gene, CDR1 corresponds to SGHTA and CDR2 to FQGNSA.